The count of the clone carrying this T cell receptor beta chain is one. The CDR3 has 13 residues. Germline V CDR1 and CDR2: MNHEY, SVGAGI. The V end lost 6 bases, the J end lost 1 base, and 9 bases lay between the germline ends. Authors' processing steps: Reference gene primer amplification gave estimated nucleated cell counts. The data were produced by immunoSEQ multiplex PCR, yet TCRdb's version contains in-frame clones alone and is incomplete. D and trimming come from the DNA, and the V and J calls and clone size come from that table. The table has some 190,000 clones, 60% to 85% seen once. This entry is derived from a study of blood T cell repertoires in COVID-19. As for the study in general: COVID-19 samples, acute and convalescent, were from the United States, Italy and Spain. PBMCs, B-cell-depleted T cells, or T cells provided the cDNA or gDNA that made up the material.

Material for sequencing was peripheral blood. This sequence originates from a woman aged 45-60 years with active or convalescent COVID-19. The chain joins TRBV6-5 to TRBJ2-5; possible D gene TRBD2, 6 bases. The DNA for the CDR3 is TGTGCCAGCAGCCGGGACTTCCAAGAGACCCAGTACTTC. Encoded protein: CASSRDFQETQYF.